The present T cell receptor beta chain was sequenced within a study of Graves' ophthalmopathy and Graves' hyperthyroidism. Investigators amplified TCR beta CDR3 regions from RNA transcripts. First-round RT-PCR employed HTBI primers, with a second-round multiplex PCR after it. MiXCR, applied by TCRdb to the multiplex PCR reads, yields one record per CDR3 protein. This sample yields under 350,000 distinct CDR3 sequences, of which roughly 17% are seen a single time; 10% to 15% belongs to the top ten. This clonotype was detected ten times or more. In this cohort, patients with other autoimmune diseases, uncontrolled infections, pregnancy or lactation were excluded. The clonotype comes from an adult man with Graves' ophthalmopathy. Sequenced: peripheral blood.

CDR3 protein: CASRRTGARNSPLHF. The CDR3 coding sequence is TGTGCCAGCAGGAGAACAGGGGCACGGAATTCACCCCTCCACTTT. J is TRBJ1-6 and V is TRBV28; 7 bases agree with TRBD1. Losses at the gene ends were 6 bases for V and 7 bases for J; bases not matched to a gene: 9. This CDR3 comprises 15 residues. Germline-derived CDR1 and CDR2 are MDHEN and SYDVKM.